This T cell receptor (beta chain) was captured in a study of beta chain features in type 1 diabetes. Whole-study results and caveats: Shortening that was moderate but significant affected the TCRB CDR3s of Type 1 diabetes patients in all four CD4+ subsets. For patients, the naive, central memory and Treg TCRB repertoires appeared more alike than for healthy donors.

Isolated RNA was reverse transcribed in full, so expressed TCRB transcripts were sequenced. Repertoires were generated with immunoSEQ multiplex PCR, while TCRdb's copy carries only in-frame clones and drops some. The profile shows approximately 170,000 clones, about 7.8% of them singletons. Unmatched junction bases numbered 3, after V lost 3 bases and J lost 2 bases. The CDR3 extends over 14 amino acids. CDR1 SEHNR and CDR2 FQNEAQ come from the germline V gene (reference sequence). This clone was counted between two and nine times. Its specificity is not known. This TCR derives from a woman in her 40s with type 1 diabetes. The sequenced sample consisted of central memory CD4+ T cells from blood. V usage is TRBV7-9 and J usage is TRBJ1-2, with 7 bases matching TRBD1. CDR3: CASSFGQANYGYTF. The DNA of the CDR3 is TGTGCCAGCAGCTTCGGACAGGCCAACTATGGCTACACCTTC.